This TCR beta chain emerged from a study of OX40 agonist ivuxolimab in advanced cancers. Findings of the study overall: With doses of 0.1-3.0 mg/kg, partial responders showed among the lowest clonal expansion. The work left the antigen specificity of expanded peripheral T cells undetermined.

Assay used: immunoSEQ multiplex PCR; TCRdb lists only in-frame clones, some missing. The table lists about 83,000 clones, about 81% of them singletons. Details on this clone: Its antigen is not known.

Patients with a history of autoimmune disease or on systemic immunosuppression were excluded. This TCR was recovered from an adult with an advanced solid tumor such as melanoma, head and neck, liver or kidney cancer. The starting material was CD4+ or CD8+ T cells sorted from blood, obtained in a trial of the OX40 agonist ivuxolimab.

In DNA form, the CDR3 reads TGTGCCAGCAGGGACCACGGAAGCTCCTACGAGCAGTACTTC. Protein: CASRDHGSSYEQYF. The V and J genes are TRBV2 and TRBJ2-7, with D unclear. The germline V gene has CDR1 SNHLY and CDR2 FYNNEI. The CDR3 sequence is 14 residues long. V was pared by 6 bases and J by 0 bases, with 12 bases between.